The TCR beta chain under discussion was sequenced for a study of blood T cell repertoires in COVID-19. Across the whole study: Samples taken during acute and convalescent COVID-19 were collected in the United States, Italy and Spain. In each case, the material was cDNA or gDNA derived from T cells, B-cell-depleted T cells, or PBMCs.

This table comes from immunoSEQ multiplex PCR, and its TCRdb copy is limited to in-frame clones, with some not included. The sample has roughly 200,000 clones; 85% to 90% are singletons. The CDR3 length is 18 residues. V was pared by 9 bases and J by 2 bases, with 18 bases of the junction left unmatched. Germline-derived CDR1 and CDR2 are SGHNT and YYREEE (reference sequence). This receptor was identified in a woman in her 30s with acute COVID-19. The sequenced sample was PBMCs or T cells enriched from blood (not recorded which). The genes are TRBV5-4 and TRBJ1-4, with 8 bases identical to TRBD1. CDR3 DNA: TGTGCCACCGGGACCGGGACAGGTCTATTGGGGACTAATGAAAAACTGTTTTTT. Translating it yields CATGTGTGLLGTNEKLFF.